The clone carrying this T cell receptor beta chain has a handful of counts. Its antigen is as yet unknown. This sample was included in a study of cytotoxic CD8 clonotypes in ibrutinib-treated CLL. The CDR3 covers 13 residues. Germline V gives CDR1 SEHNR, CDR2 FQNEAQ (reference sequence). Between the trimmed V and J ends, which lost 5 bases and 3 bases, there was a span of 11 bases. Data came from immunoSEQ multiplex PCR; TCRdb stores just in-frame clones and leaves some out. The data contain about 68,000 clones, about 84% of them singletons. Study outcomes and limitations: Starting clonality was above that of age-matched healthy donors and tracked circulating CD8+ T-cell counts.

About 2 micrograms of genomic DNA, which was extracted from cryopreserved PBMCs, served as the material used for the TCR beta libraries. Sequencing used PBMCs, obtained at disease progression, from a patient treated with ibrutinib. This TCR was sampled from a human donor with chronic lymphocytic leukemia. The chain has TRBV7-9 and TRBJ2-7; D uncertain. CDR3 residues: CASSASTSYEQYF. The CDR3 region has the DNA TGTGCCAGCAGCGCCTCGACAAGCTACGAGCAGTACTTC.